The 25 T cell receptor beta chains below come from one sample, sequenced in a study of CD4+ T cells in melanoma. Assay used: immunoSEQ multiplex PCR; TCRdb lists only in-frame clones, some missing. Altogether 140,000 or so clones are present, about nine tenths being singletons, with the ten largest covering 1.5%. These receptors all come from a human donor with melanoma.

This clone was found once. V gene TRBV19 combines with J gene TRBJ1-4; D is perhaps TRBD1 (6 bases). This CDR3 has 13 amino acids. Trimming took off 10 bases at V and 8 bases at J, with 17 bases between the two ends. Germline V lookup: CDR1 LNHDA, CDR2 SQIVND (reference sequence). The CDR3, as DNA: TGTGCCACCCAGGGGCCGGGCCGAGAAAAACTGTTTTTT. This sequence encodes CATQGPGREKLFF. The whole variable domain, remainder taken from reference TRBV19 and TRBJ1-4, is DGGITQSPKYLFRKEGQNVTLSCEQNLNHDAMYWYRQDPGQGLRLIYYSQIVNDFQKGDIAEGYSVSREKKESFPLTVTSAQKNPTAFYLCATQGPGREKLFFGSGTQLSVL.

The chain carries TRBV6-1 and TRBJ2-5; no firm D call. The CDR3 sequence is 12 residues long. Germline V gene sequence: CDR1 MNHNS, CDR2 SASEGT. The V and J ends lost 7 bases and 3 bases respectively, with 9 bases between them. Written as DNA, the CDR3 is TGTGCCAGCAACCGACTCGAAGAGACCCAGTACTTC. Translation gives CASNRLEETQYF.

The genes are TRBV19 and TRBJ1-3; D is possibly TRBD1 (5 bases). This CDR3 has 15 residues. Germline CDR1 and CDR2: LNHDA and SQIVND (reference sequence). Trimming took off 5 bases at V and 7 bases at J, with 18 bases between the two ends. The CDR3 is CASSFRTAGRNTIYF. CDR3 nucleotide sequence: TGTGCCAGTAGTTTCCGTACTGCGGGGCGGAACACCATATATTTT.

V usage is TRBV7-9 and J usage is TRBJ2-1, with unresolved D. V lost 6 bases and J lost 7, with 10 bases in between. CDR3 size: 12 residues. CDR1 is SEHNR and CDR2 is FQNEAQ in the germline V gene (reference sequence). CDR3 nucleotides: TGTGCCAGCAGTTCCGGTTTGAATGAGCAGTTCTTC. Translating it yields CASSSGLNEQFF. The whole variable domain, remainder taken from reference TRBV7-9 and TRBJ2-1, is DTGVSQNPRHKITKRGQNVTFRCDPISEHNRLYWYRQTLGQGPEFLTYFQNEAQLEKSRLLSDRFSAERPKGSFSTLEIQRTEQGDSAMYLCASSSGLNEQFFGPGTRLTVL.

The chain links TRBV7-6 to TRBJ2-5; 7 positions agree with TRBD1. The trim removed 5 bases at V and 9 bases at J, leaving 9 bases unmatched. This CDR3 has 13 amino acids. CDR1 and CDR2 (germline): SGHVS, FNYEAQ. CDR3 sequence: CASSLGTDYAQYF. The CDR3 DNA sequence: TGTGCCAGCAGCCTAGGGACAGACTACGCCCAGTACTTC.

Only one count was recorded for this clone. The V and J genes are TRBV5-5 and TRBJ1-4; the D gene is possibly TRBD1 (5 bases). Trimming removed 0 bases from V and 8 bases from J, with 14 bases in between. Germline CDR1 SGHKS, CDR2 YYEKEE (reference sequence). The CDR3 loop spans 15 amino acids. CDR3 nucleotides: TGTGCCAGCAGCTTGGGGGGGGGAATCGGAGAAAAACTGTTTTTT. Protein sequence: CASSLGGGIGEKLFF.

The V gene is TRBV21-1, the J gene TRBJ1-6. TRBV21-1 is an annotated pseudogene. CDR3 size: 16 residues. The CDR3, as DNA: TGTGCCAGCAGCAAAGTCCTCTCGGTGAGGGGTTCACCCCTCCACTTT. Its translation is CASSKVLSVRGSPLHF.

The chain recombines TRBV19 with TRBJ2-1; TRBD2 might be the D (6 bases). The length of the CDR3 is 14 residues. Germline V CDR1 and CDR2: LNHDA, SQIVND (reference sequence). Trimming pared 3 bases from V and 4 bases from J, leaving 10 bases between. The CDR3 protein is CASSIGGYYNEQFF. The CDR3 nucleotides are TGTGCCAGTAGTATTGGGGGGTATTACAATGAGCAGTTCTTC.

The chain carries TRBV6-6 and TRBJ1-5; a possible D gene is TRBD1 (5 bases). The CDR3 loop spans 14 amino acids. Trimming removed 6 bases at V and 4 bases at J, with 13 bases between. CDR1 and CDR2 (germline): MNHNY, SVGAGI (reference sequence). The CDR3 protein is CASSLPGENQPQHF. CDR3 sequence (DNA): TGTGCCAGCAGCCTCCCGGGGGAGAATCAGCCCCAGCATTTT.

V gene TRBV6-1 combines with J gene TRBJ2-3; perhaps D is TRBD1 or TRBD2 (6 bases each). The length of the CDR3 is 15 residues. V was shortened by 6 bases and J by 0 bases, with 13 bases between the two germline ends. Germline loops: CDR1 MNHNS, CDR2 SASEGT. This CDR3 reads CASSGGQTSTDTQYF. The CDR3 DNA sequence: TGTGCCAGCAGCGGGGGACAAACAAGCACAGATACGCAGTATTTT.

This clone was seen just once. The CDR3 coding sequence is TGTGCCAGCAGTTCAGAACCGGGACCCTCCTACGAGCAGTACTTC. It yields the protein CASSSEPGPSYEQYF. The chain carries TRBV7-2 and TRBJ2-7; D may correspond to TRBD1 or TRBD2 (5 bases each). CDR3 length: 15 residues. Per germline, CDR1 SGHTA and CDR2 FQGNSA. The ends were cut back, 6 bases at V and 0 bases at J, with 15 bases in the middle.

This sequence joins TRBV7-3 and TRBJ2-2; the match to TRBD2 covers 7 bases. The ends lost 5 bases at V and 0 bases at J; junction bases unmatched: 6. Germline V lookup: CDR1 SGHTA, CDR2 FQGTGA. The CDR3 has 16 amino acids. CDR3 sequence reads: CASSLQGLPNTGELFF. The CDR3 DNA reads as TGTGCCAGCAGCCTCCAGGGACTACCGAACACCGGGGAGCTGTTTTTT.

V usage is TRBV5-8 and J usage is TRBJ2-5, with 10 bases aligning to TRBD2. The CDR3 runs 17 residues. V was pared by 0 bases and J by 0 bases, with 5 bases of the junction left unmatched. Germline V gives CDR1 SGHTS, CDR2 YDEGEE. This CDR3 is CASSLGGLAAYQETQYF. The CDR3 coding sequence is TGTGCCAGCAGCTTGGGCGGACTAGCGGCTTACCAAGAGACCCAGTACTTC.

This clone was seen a handful of times. The chain couples TRBV5-1 to TRBJ2-3; D is ambiguous. The CDR3 runs 14 residues. Germline V gene lookup returns CDR1 SGHRS and CDR2 YFSETQ. Trimming pared 2 bases from V and 3 bases from J, leaving 10 bases between. CDR3 residues: CASSLGSPTDTQYF. The CDR3 DNA follows: TGCGCCAGCAGCTTAGGCAGCCCTACAGATACGCAGTATTTT. The full variable domain, completed using reference TRBV5-1 and TRBJ2-3, is KAGVTQTPRYLIKTRGQQVTLSCSPISGHRSVSWYQQTPGQGLQFLFEYFSETQRNKGNFPGRFSGRQFSNSRSEMNVSTLELGDSALYLCASSLGSPTDTQYFGPGTRLTVL.

This chain connects TRBV5-1 to TRBJ2-5, with a weak D call TRBD2 (5 bases). V was cut by 0 bases and J by 5 bases, with 23 bases left in between. The CDR3 contains 18 residues. CDR1 and CDR2 from the germline V gene are SGHRS and YFSETQ. Here the CDR3 DNA reads TGCGCCAGCAGCTTGGCACTGGGAAATAGAGGCGGGCGGGAGACCCAGTACTTC. Protein: CASSLALGNRGGRETQYF.

The rearrangement joins TRBV5-6 to TRBJ2-5; D is unclear. V lost 1 base and J lost 1, with 8 bases in between. This CDR3 is 14 amino acids long. Germline-derived CDR1 and CDR2 are SGHDT and YYEEEE. CDR3 sequence (DNA): TGTGCCAGCAGCTTGTGGGCTACCCAAGAGACCCAGTACTTC. Encoded protein: CASSLWATQETQYF.

This chain uses TRBV6-1 with TRBJ2-1; D not resolved. Germline CDR1 reads MNHNS; CDR2 reads SASEGT. The CDR3 spans 15 residues. V was trimmed by 4 bases and J by 4 bases, leaving 14 bases between them. Written as DNA, the CDR3 is TGTGCCAGCAGTGTAACGGAACAGCCTTACAATGAGCAGTTCTTC. Its protein is CASSVTEQPYNEQFF.

The rearrangement joins TRBV5-1 to TRBJ1-2; weak D call: TRBD1 (6 bases). Germline lookup yields CDR1 SGHRS and CDR2 YFSETQ. The CDR3 runs to 15 residues. V lost 2 bases and J lost 4, with 15 bases in between. The chain's CDR3 is CASSLGNREIYGYTF. CDR3 coding DNA: TGCGCCAGCAGCTTAGGGAACAGGGAGATCTATGGCTACACCTTC.

This chain connects TRBV7-3 to TRBJ1-1; 11 nucleotides align to TRBD1. Per germline, CDR1 SGHTA and CDR2 FQGTGA. After removal of 3 bases from V and 11 bases from J, the junction contained 11 bases not matched to a gene. The CDR3 sequence is 15 residues long. CDR3 protein: CASSFGAGQGAGAFF. The CDR3, as DNA: TGTGCCAGCAGCTTTGGGGCCGGACAGGGGGCTGGTGCTTTCTTT.

The rearrangement links TRBV7-2 to TRBJ2-5; the D call may be TRBD1 or TRBD2 (5 bases each). V was shortened by 5 bases and J by 3 bases, with 16 bases between the two germline ends. The CDR3 runs 15 residues. Germline V gives CDR1 SGHTA, CDR2 FQGNSA. CDR3 residues: CASSPSRGREETQYF. CDR3 coding DNA: TGTGCCAGCAGCCCATCACGGGGACGGGAAGAGACCCAGTACTTC.

The genes are TRBV30 and TRBJ1-5; the D gene is possibly TRBD1 (6 bases). V was cut by 5 bases and J by 7 bases, with 15 bases left in between. There are 13 residues in the CDR3. Germline V gene data show CDR1 as GTSNPN and CDR2 as SVGIG (reference sequence). The CDR3 region is CAWQTARGQPQHF. The DNA for the CDR3 is TGTGCCTGGCAGACAGCGAGGGGGCAGCCCCAGCATTTT.

V and J are TRBV10-3 and TRBJ2-7; possible D gene TRBD2, 5 bases. The V gene lost 4 bases and the J gene lost 5 bases, with 15 bases spanning the gap. The length of the CDR3 is 14 residues. Germline-derived CDR1 and CDR2 are ENHRY and SYGVKD. The CDR3 protein is CAISASGNLHEQYF. Written as DNA, the CDR3 is TGTGCCATCAGTGCATCCGGGAATCTCCACGAGCAGTACTTC.

V usage is TRBV5-1 and J usage is TRBJ2-5, with 9 positions matching TRBD1. V lost 6 bases and J lost 4; bases outside the gene matches: 13. CDR3 length: 16 amino acids. The germline CDR1 and CDR2 sequences are SGHRS and YFSETQ. The CDR3 sequence: CASKATTGTGLETQYF. In DNA form, the CDR3 reads TGCGCCAGCAAGGCTACGACCGGGACAGGGTTAGAGACCCAGTACTTC. Combining the CDR3 with reference TRBV5-1 and TRBJ2-5 gives the whole variable domain KAGVTQTPRYLIKTRGQQVTLSCSPISGHRSVSWYQQTPGQGLQFLFEYFSETQRNKGNFPGRFSGRQFSNSRSEMNVSTLELGDSALYLCASKATTGTGLETQYFGPGTRLLVL.

This clone was counted once. This rearrangement joins TRBV2 to TRBJ2-2; D remains unclear. Germline V gene lookup returns CDR1 SNHLY and CDR2 FYNNEI. The CDR3 loop spans 14 amino acids. Deletions cut 5 bases from V and 5 bases from J, with 12 bases between. This CDR3 is CASSSATSTGELFF. CDR3 DNA: TGTGCCAGCAGTAGTGCGACCTCGACCGGGGAGCTGTTTTTT.

As DNA, the CDR3 is TGTGCCAGCAGCTTCTCGCTTTACGAGCAGTACTTC. Its translation is CASSFSLYEQYF. The chain links TRBV7-9 to TRBJ2-7; D remains ambiguous. The CDR3 length is 12 residues. Germline CDR1 and CDR2: SEHNR and FQNEAQ (reference sequence). V was trimmed by 3 bases and J by 4 bases, leaving 7 bases between them.